Each of the 30 T cell receptor beta chains below was sequenced from the same sample in a study of T cells in Graves' hyperthyroidism and ophthalmopathy. Researchers amplified the TCR beta CDR3 regions from RNA transcripts. HTBI primers were the set used in a first-round RT-PCR of the TCR CDR3. One entry per CDR3 protein, called by TCRdb with MiXCR from the multiplex PCR reads. In the table there are about 350,000 distinct CDR3 sequences, roughly 18% of which are singletons. Sequencing was carried out using blood. The receptors derive from a woman in her thirties or forties with Graves' ophthalmopathy.

This chain links TRBV20-1 with TRBJ2-7, with a weak D call TRBD2 (6 bases). The CDR3 has 14 residues. The V gene's germline CDR1 is DFQATT and CDR2 SNEGSKA (reference sequence). Trimming took off 3 bases at V and 3 bases at J, with 15 bases between the two ends. CDR3 amino acids: CSASGNTGDYEQYF. CDR3 nucleotide sequence: TGCAGTGCTAGTGGAAACACGGGGGACTACGAGCAGTACTTC.

The rearrangement links TRBV28 to TRBJ1-2; tentative D call: TRBD1 (5 bases). Per the germline V gene, CDR1 is MDHEN and CDR2 is SYDVKM. With 6 bases removed from V and 5 bases from J, the gap between germline ends came to 10 bases. The CDR3 contains 12 residues. DNA of the CDR3: TGTGCCAGCAGCAGGAGACAGTATGGCTACACCTTC. Its translation: CASSRRQYGYTF.

This clonotype was seen ten or more times. This chain connects TRBV9 to TRBJ2-2, with D possibly TRBD1 on 6 matching bases. Germline V gives CDR1 SGDLS, CDR2 YYNGEE. With 0 bases removed from V and 2 bases from J, the gap between germline ends came to 8 bases. This CDR3 has 15 residues. For the CDR3, the DNA is TGTGCCAGCAGCGTAGGGGACATAAACACCGGGGAGCTGTTTTTT. This encodes CASSVGDINTGELFF. Together with reference TRBV9 and TRBJ2-2, the CDR3 gives the full variable domain: DSGVTQTPKHLITATGQRVTLRCSPRSGDLSVYWYQQSLDQGLQFLIQYYNGEERAKGNILERFSAQQFPDLHSELNLSSLELGDSALYFCASSVGDINTGELFFGEGSRLTVL.

This clonotype came up a few times. This chain links TRBV19 with TRBJ1-5; D is possibly TRBD1 (5 bases). V was pared by 3 bases and J by 4 bases, with 22 bases between. The CDR3 is 18 residues long. The germline V gene encodes CDR1 LNHDA and CDR2 SQIVND (reference sequence). CDR3 sequence reads: CASSIHPGTLGLNQPQHF. Here the CDR3 DNA reads TGTGCCAGTAGTATTCACCCCGGGACCCTCGGGCTAAATCAGCCCCAGCATTTT.

This clonotype was seen many times. The V and J genes are TRBV6-2 or TRBV6-3 and TRBJ1-1, with TRBD1 identical over 7 bases. The CDR3 extends over 14 amino acids. The ends lost 4 bases at V and 6 bases at J; junction bases unmatched: 8. Germline V lookup: CDR1 MNHEY, CDR2 SVGEGT. The CDR3 sequence is CASSSGLGQAEAFF. DNA of the CDR3: TGTGCCAGCAGTTCCGGACTCGGACAGGCTGAAGCTTTCTTT.

This clonotype came up many times. The rearrangement links TRBV28 to TRBJ2-7; D unresolved. Germline CDR1 MDHEN, CDR2 SYDVKM. V was pared by 1 base and J by 0 bases, with 4 bases between. The CDR3 has 13 amino acids. In nucleotides, the CDR3 is TGTGCCAGCAGTTTATCTATCTCCTACGAGCAGTACTTC. This codes for CASSLSISYEQYF.

This clonotype has at least ten counts. This chain uses TRBV6-5 with TRBJ1-2; 7 nucleotides line up with TRBD1. Germline-derived CDR1 and CDR2 are MNHEY and SVGAGI. After removal of 2 bases from V and 0 bases from J, the junction contained 3 bases not matched to a gene. The length of the CDR3 is 15 residues. As DNA, the CDR3 is TGTGCCAGCAGTTACGGCGGACAGGCTAACTATGGCTACACCTTC. It codes for CASSYGGQANYGYTF.

This clonotype was detected ten times or more. The chain joins TRBV7-8 to TRBJ2-7; perhaps TRBD1 as D (5 bases). The CDR3 totals 12 residues. The germline V gene has CDR1 SGHVS and CDR2 FQNEAQ. Trimming took off 8 bases at V and 6 bases at J, with 14 bases between the two ends. For the CDR3, the DNA is TGTGCCAGCCTCGGGCGCACAGGCGAGCAGTACTTC. This translates into CASLGRTGEQYF. The full variable domain, with the rest looked up from reference TRBV7-8 and TRBJ2-7, is GAGVSQSPRYKVAKRGQDVALRCDPISGHVSLFWYQQALGQGPEFLTYFQNEAQLDKSGLPSDRFFAERPEGSVSTLKIQRTQQEDSAVYLCASLGRTGEQYFGPGTRLTVT.

In its sample, this clonotype was seen many times. The V gene is TRBV5-6, the J gene TRBJ2-7, with D tentatively TRBD1 (5 bases). V was cut by 5 bases and J by 2 bases, with 11 bases left in between. The CDR3 consists of 13 residues. CDR1 SGHDT and CDR2 YYEEEE come from the germline V gene. Written as DNA, the CDR3 is TGTGCCAGCAGTATCACAGGAACCTACGAGCAGTACTTC. The encoded protein is CASSITGTYEQYF.

The sample holds many counts of this clonotype. The chain recombines TRBV18 with TRBJ2-7; a weak D match, TRBD2 (5 bases). The germline V gene has CDR1 KGHSH and CDR2 LQKENI. This CDR3 is 13 amino acids long. V was clipped by 2 bases and J by 7 bases, with 12 bases between them. CDR3 region: CASSPTPTGEQYF. The CDR3 DNA reads TGTGCCAGCTCACCAACACCCACGGGAGAGCAGTACTTC. The whole variable domain, remainder taken from reference TRBV18 and TRBJ2-7, is NAGVMQNPRHLVRRRGQEARLRCSPMKGHSHVYWYRQLPEEGLKFMVYLQKENIIDESGMPKERFSAEFPKEGPSILRIQQVVRGDSAAYFCASSPTPTGEQYFGPGTRLTVT.

This clonotype was recorded many times. The rearrangement uses TRBV6-2 or TRBV6-3 and TRBJ2-7; D is unclear. The V end lost 0 bases, the J end lost 2 bases, and 11 bases lay between the germline ends. Germline loops: CDR1 MNHEY, CDR2 SVGEGT. The CDR3 runs 15 residues. The CDR3: CASSYSTHETYEQYF. The CDR3 coding sequence is TGTGCCAGCAGTTACTCGACTCACGAAACCTACGAGCAGTACTTC.

This clonotype came up many times. This chain joins TRBV5-1 and TRBJ2-7; D possibly matches TRBD1 or TRBD2 (5 bases each). The germline V and J ends were trimmed by 0 bases and 1 base, with 14 bases remaining between them. The CDR3 loop spans 16 amino acids. Germline lookup yields CDR1 SGHRS and CDR2 YFSETQ. This chain's CDR3 is CASSLEGRKLSYEQYF. CDR3 sequence (DNA): TGCGCCAGCAGCTTGGAGGGACGGAAACTATCCTACGAGCAGTACTTC.

The chain carries TRBV6-2 or TRBV6-3 and TRBJ1-1; no reliable D call. CDR1 and CDR2 from the germline V gene are MNHEY and SVGEGT. V gave up 5 bases and J gave up 5 bases, with 12 bases separating them. The CDR3 has 13 residues. Here the CDR3 DNA reads TGTGCCAGCAGTCCCGCTGGAGTTACTGAAGCTTTCTTT. Its protein product is CASSPAGVTEAFF.

This clonotype has a count of ten or more. V and J are TRBV28 and TRBJ1-1; D uncertain. This CDR3 has 15 amino acids. CDR1 and CDR2 (germline): MDHEN, SYDVKM. Trimming left V 1 base short and J 5 bases short, with 14 bases between. The CDR3 region is CASSLSGGLTTEAFF. The CDR3 DNA follows: TGTGCCAGCAGTTTATCAGGCGGTCTGACAACTGAAGCTTTCTTT.

This clonotype was observed at least ten times. The chain has TRBV9 and TRBJ2-2, with D possibly TRBD1 on 6 matching bases. The germline V gene encodes CDR1 SGDLS and CDR2 YYNGEE. The CDR3 runs to 16 residues. Trimming removed 3 bases from V and 5 bases from J, with 17 bases in between. CDR3 sequence reads: CASSAPGQVITGELFF. For the CDR3, the DNA is TGTGCCAGCAGCGCACCGGGACAAGTCATTACCGGGGAGCTGTTTTTT.

This clonotype was detected many times. The chain is built from TRBV15 and TRBJ2-4, with 8 bases aligning to TRBD2. Germline CDR1 and CDR2: LNHNV and YYDKDF (reference sequence). V was pared by 0 bases and J by 0 bases, with 4 bases of the junction left unmatched. The CDR3 runs to 17 residues. CDR3 coding DNA: TGTGCCACCAGCAGAGAGGCTAGCGGGCTAGCCAAAAACATTCAGTACTTC. Amino acids: CATSREASGLAKNIQYF.

This clonotype was recorded many times. V and J are TRBV7-2 and TRBJ2-7; tentatively, D is TRBD1 (7 bases). With 5 bases removed from V and 2 bases from J, the gap between germline ends came to 16 bases. The CDR3 covers 15 residues. Germline CDR1 reads SGHTA; CDR2 reads FQGNSA. This CDR3 is CASSPVQGGAYEQYF. The CDR3, as DNA: TGTGCCAGCAGCCCCGTCCAGGGGGGCGCCTACGAGCAGTACTTC. The complete variable domain, with remaining parts taken from reference TRBV7-2 and TRBJ2-7, reads GAGVSQSPSNKVTEKGKDVELRCDPISGHTALYWYRQSLGQGLEFLIYFQGNSAPDKSGLPSDRFSAERTGGSVSTLTIQRTQQEDSAVYLCASSPVQGGAYEQYFGPGTRLTVT.

A few counts support this clonotype. The V gene is TRBV7-2, the J gene TRBJ1-5, with 7 positions matching TRBD1. J lost 3 bases, V lost 5 bases, and 7 bases had no gene match. The CDR3 is 15 residues long. Germline CDR1 SGHTA, CDR2 FQGNSA. The CDR3 loop reads CASSPTGASNQPQHF. The CDR3 coding sequence is TGTGCCAGCAGCCCTACAGGGGCTTCCAATCAGCCCCAGCATTTT.

DNA of the CDR3: TGTGCCAGCAGCCTCCGGGACTCCCTCTCTGGGGCCAACGTCCTGACTTTC. Protein product: CASSLRDSLSGANVLTF. V gene TRBV6-1 combines with J gene TRBJ2-6, with D possibly matching TRBD2 (6 bases). V lost 6 bases to trimming and J lost 0 bases, with 15 bases between them. The CDR3 extends over 17 amino acids. Germline V gene lookup returns CDR1 MNHNS and CDR2 SASEGT.

At least ten counts were recorded for this clonotype. The chain is built from TRBV2 and TRBJ2-2; no reliable D call. The CDR3 consists of 13 residues. Per the germline V gene, CDR1 is SNHLY and CDR2 is FYNNEI. Trimming left V 4 bases short and J 4 bases short, with 7 bases between. The CDR3 bases are TGTGCCAGCAGTGTCGAGGCCACCGGGGAGCTGTTTTTT. This encodes CASSVEATGELFF.

This clonotype was seen at least ten times. V gene TRBV20-1 combines with J gene TRBJ2-7, with 8 nucleotides matching TRBD1. The trim removed 0 bases at V and 7 bases at J, leaving 5 bases unmatched. The length of the CDR3 is 13 residues. Germline CDR1 is DFQATT and CDR2 is SNEGSKA (reference sequence). The CDR3 protein is CSARDGGTGEQYF. The CDR3 DNA sequence: TGCAGTGCTAGAGATGGGGGGACAGGAGAGCAGTACTTC.

This clonotype was detected many times. V gene TRBV30 combines with J gene TRBJ1-5, with 9 bases aligning to TRBD1. Germline-derived CDR1 and CDR2 are GTSNPN and SVGIG (reference sequence). Trimming at V came to 1 base and at J to 2 bases, leaving 0 bases not matched to a gene. CDR3 size: 14 residues. DNA of the CDR3: TGTGCCTGGAGTGGGACAGGGGGCAATCAGCCCCAGCATTTT. It specifies CAWSGTGGNQPQHF.

This clonotype has a handful of counts. The genes are TRBV3-1 and TRBJ1-1, with D perhaps TRBD1 (6 bases). The germline V and J ends were trimmed by 4 bases and 11 bases, with 17 bases remaining between them. The CDR3 covers 13 residues. The germline V gene has CDR1 LGHDT and CDR2 YNNKEL (reference sequence). The DNA for the CDR3 is TGTGCCAGCAGCCCTCAGGGGATTGGGGGGGCTTTCTTT. This gives the protein CASSPQGIGGAFF.

V usage is TRBV19 and J usage is TRBJ1-1; maybe TRBD1 (6 bases). In germline, CDR1 is LNHDA, CDR2 SQIVND (reference sequence). Between the trimmed V and J ends, which lost 9 bases and 5 bases, there was a span of 19 bases. The CDR3 is 14 residues long. CDR3 protein: CASDRGARGTEAFF. CDR3 nucleotide sequence: TGTGCCAGCGATCGGGGGGCGAGGGGAACTGAAGCTTTCTTT. The variable domain in full, with the rest retrieved from reference TRBV19 and TRBJ1-1, is DGGITQSPKYLFRKEGQNVTLSCEQNLNHDAMYWYRQDPGQGLRLIYYSQIVNDFQKGDIAEGYSVSREKKESFPLTVTSAQKNPTAFYLCASDRGARGTEAFFGQGTRLTVV.

Many counts were recorded for this clonotype. The chain links TRBV6-1 to TRBJ2-5; D is unclear. V lost 5 bases to trimming and J lost 4 bases, with 11 bases between them. This CDR3 is 13 amino acids long. Germline V gene lookup returns CDR1 MNHNS and CDR2 SASEGT. As DNA, the CDR3 is TGTGCCAGCAGTCTCAGGTTTGGAGAGACCCAGTACTTC. Translated, it gives CASSLRFGETQYF.

This clonotype was seen a single time. The CDR3 sequence: CASSQGLAGGEQYF. CDR3 nucleotide sequence: TGTGCCAGCAGCCAAGGACTAGCGGGGGGTGAGCAGTACTTC. V and J are TRBV7-2 and TRBJ2-7; 14 nucleotides line up with TRBD2. CDR1 SGHTA and CDR2 FQGNSA come from the germline V gene. The CDR3 contains 14 residues. The J segment lost 7 bases and the V segment lost 5 bases, leaving 4 bases of the junction unmatched.

The chain links TRBV4-2 to TRBJ1-2, with 9 bases lining up with TRBD1. This CDR3 has 15 residues. V lost 3 bases, J lost 5 bases, and 7 bases stayed unmatched. Germline V CDR1 and CDR2: LGHNA, YNFKEQ. CDR3 loop: CASSQENGQGYGYTF. The CDR3 nucleotides are TGTGCCAGCAGCCAGGAAAATGGACAGGGGTATGGCTACACCTTC.

This clonotype was detected many times. The chain is built from TRBV12-3 or TRBV12-4 and TRBJ1-5; TRBD1 matches at 8 bases. With V trimmed by 5 bases and J by 5 bases, 5 bases remained unmatched. The CDR3 length is 14 residues. The CDR3 spells CASSERQGYQPQHF. In DNA, the CDR3 is TGTGCCAGCAGTGAACGACAGGGGTATCAGCCCCAGCATTTT.

The sample holds many counts of this clonotype. The V gene is TRBV13, the J gene TRBJ2-5; 8 bases line up with TRBD1. The trim removed 6 bases at V and 4 bases at J, leaving 7 bases unmatched. CDR1 is PRHDT, CDR2 FYEKMQ, per germline (reference sequence). This CDR3 is built from 14 residues. CDR3 sequence reads: CASRQTGAGETQYF. In DNA, the CDR3 is TGTGCCAGCAGACAGACAGGGGCTGGAGAGACCCAGTACTTC.

This clonotype was counted many times. V usage is TRBV28 and J usage is TRBJ2-4; TRBD1 agrees at 7 bases. V was pared by 6 bases and J by 8 bases, with 16 bases of the junction left unmatched. The CDR3 runs to 16 residues. The V gene's germline CDR1 is MDHEN and CDR2 SYDVKM. The DNA of the CDR3 is TGTGCCAGCAGCCCCCTTAGACAGGGCGGCTTTCACATTCAGTACTTC. Translated: CASSPLRQGGFHIQYF. Variable domain in full (rest from reference TRBV28 and TRBJ2-4): DVKVTQSSRYLVKRTGEKVFLECVQDMDHENMFWYRQDPGLGLRLIYFSYDVKMKEKGDIPEGYSVSREKKERFSLILESASTNQTSMYLCASSPLRQGGFHIQYFGAGTRLSVL.